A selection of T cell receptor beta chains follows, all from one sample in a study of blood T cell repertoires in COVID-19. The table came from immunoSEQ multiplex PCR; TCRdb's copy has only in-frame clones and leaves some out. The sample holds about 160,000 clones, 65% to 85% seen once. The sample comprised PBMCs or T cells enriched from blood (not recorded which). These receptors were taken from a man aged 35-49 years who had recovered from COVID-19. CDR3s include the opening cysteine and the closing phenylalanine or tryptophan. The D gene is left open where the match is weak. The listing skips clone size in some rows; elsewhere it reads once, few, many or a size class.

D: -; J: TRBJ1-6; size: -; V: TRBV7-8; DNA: TGTGCCAGCAGCATAGGTTTCACGGTTGATTCACCCCTCCACTTT; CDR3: CASSIGFTVDSPLHF
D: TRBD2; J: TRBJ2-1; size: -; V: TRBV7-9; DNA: TGTGCCAGCAGCTTAGAGGCTAGCGGGGTGCACAATGAGCAGTTCTTC; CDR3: CASSLEASGVHNEQFF
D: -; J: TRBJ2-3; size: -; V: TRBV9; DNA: TGTGCCAGCAGCGTAGCAGGGGTCACAGATACGCAGTATTTT; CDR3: CASSVAGVTDTQYF
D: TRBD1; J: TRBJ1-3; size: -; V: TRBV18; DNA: TGTGCCAGCTCACCCCTAGGGGGCAAACACTCTGGAAACACCATATATTTT; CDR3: CASSPLGGKHSGNTIYF
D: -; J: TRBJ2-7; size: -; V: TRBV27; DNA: TGTGCCAGCAGCATCGGCCGGGGGGCGAGGGAGCAGTACTTC; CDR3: CASSIGRGAREQYF
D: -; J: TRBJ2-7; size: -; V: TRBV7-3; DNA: TGTGCCAGCAGCTTAAGGGGGACTTCGCTCACCTACGAGCAGTACTTC; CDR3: CASSLRGTSLTYEQYF
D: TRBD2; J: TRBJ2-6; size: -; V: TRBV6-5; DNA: TGTGCCAGTTGGGGGGGGTCTGGGGCCAACGTCCTGACTTTC; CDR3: CASWGGSGANVLTF
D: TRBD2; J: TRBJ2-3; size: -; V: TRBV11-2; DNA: TGTGCCAGCAGAGATTCTAGCGGGGGGGTCGCAGATACGCAGTATTTT; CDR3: CASRDSSGGVADTQYF
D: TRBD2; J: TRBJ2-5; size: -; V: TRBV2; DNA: TGTGCCAGCAGCTCACCCCGGGGGACTAGGGAGACCCAGTACTTC; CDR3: CASSSPRGTRETQYF
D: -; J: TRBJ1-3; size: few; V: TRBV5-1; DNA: TGCGCCAGCAGCCAGGGATCCTCTGGAAACACCATATATTTT; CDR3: CASSQGSSGNTIYF
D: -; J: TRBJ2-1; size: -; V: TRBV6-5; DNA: TGTGCCAGCAGCCGCACGGATGAGCAGTTCTTC; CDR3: CASSRTDEQFF
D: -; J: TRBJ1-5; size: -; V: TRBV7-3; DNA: TGTGCCAGCAGCTTAGGCGGTTATCAGCCCCAGCATTTT; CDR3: CASSLGGYQPQHF
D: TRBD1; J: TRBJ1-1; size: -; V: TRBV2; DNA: TGTGCCAGCAAACGAGGAGGGGGCGGCACTGAAGCTTTCTTT; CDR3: CASKRGGGGTEAFF
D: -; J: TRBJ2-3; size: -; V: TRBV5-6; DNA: TGTGCCAGCAGCTGGACTAGCACAGATACGCAGTATTTT; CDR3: CASSWTSTDTQYF
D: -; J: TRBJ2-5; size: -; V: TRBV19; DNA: TGTGCCAGTAGTCCCCGTGGGAGAGAAGAGACCCAGTACTTC; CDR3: CASSPRGREETQYF
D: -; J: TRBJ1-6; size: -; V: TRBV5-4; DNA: TGTGCCAGCAGCTTCGCGACAGATAATTCACCCCTCCACTTT; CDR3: CASSFATDNSPLHF
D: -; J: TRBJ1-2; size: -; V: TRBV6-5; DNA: TGTGCCAGCAGTTACACTAGGACGGTCTATGGCTACACCTTC; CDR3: CASSYTRTVYGYTF
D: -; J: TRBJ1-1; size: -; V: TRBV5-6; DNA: TGTGCCAGCAGCCCGGTGGGGGGCACTGAAGCTTTCTTT; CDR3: CASSPVGGTEAFF
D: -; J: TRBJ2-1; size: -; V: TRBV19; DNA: TGTGCCAGTAGTCTCTGGAGGCTTGATGATAGTGAGCAGTTCTTC; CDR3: CASSLWRLDDSEQFF
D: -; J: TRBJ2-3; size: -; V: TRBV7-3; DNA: TGTGCCAGCAGCTTAAGGGGCCTAGATACGCAGTATTTT; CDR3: CASSLRGLDTQYF
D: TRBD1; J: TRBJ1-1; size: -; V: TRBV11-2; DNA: TGTGCCAGCAGGGCACCGGGACAGGGGAGGAAAGGGAACACTGAAGCTTTCTTT; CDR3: CASRAPGQGRKGNTEAFF
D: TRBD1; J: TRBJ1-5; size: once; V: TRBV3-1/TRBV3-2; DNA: TGTGCCAGCAGCCAAGCGGGACAGGGTCAGCCCCAGCATTTT; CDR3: CASSQAGQGQPQHF
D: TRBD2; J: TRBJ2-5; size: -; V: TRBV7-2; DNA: TGTGCCAGCAGCTTACCAGCGGGGGGTAAAGAGACCCAGTACTTC; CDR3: CASSLPAGGKETQYF
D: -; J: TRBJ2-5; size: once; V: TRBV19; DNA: TGTGCCAGTAGTATCCCCAAAGAGACCCAGTACTTC; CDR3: CASSIPKETQYF
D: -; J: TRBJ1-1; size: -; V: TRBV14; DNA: TGTGCCAGCAGCCAAGTGACGGGACATCTCATGAACACTGAAGCTTTCTTT; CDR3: CASSQVTGHLMNTEAFF
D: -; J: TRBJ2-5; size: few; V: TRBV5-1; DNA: TGCGCCAGCAGCCTAGAAGAGACCCAGTACTTC; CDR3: CASSLEETQYF
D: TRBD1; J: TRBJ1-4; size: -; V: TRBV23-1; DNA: TGCGCCAGCAGTCAATCGATGACAGGGGGAACTAATGAAAAACTGTTTTTT; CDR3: CASSQSMTGGTNEKLFF
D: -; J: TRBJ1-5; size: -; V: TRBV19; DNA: TGTGCCAGTAGATCGGGTGGGAGCAATCAGCCCCAGCATTTT; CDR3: CASRSGGSNQPQHF
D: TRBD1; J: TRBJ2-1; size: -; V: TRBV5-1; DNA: TGCGCCAGTTCAGCCCGGGACAGGGCGGGCAATGAGCAGTTCTTC; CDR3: CASSARDRAGNEQFF
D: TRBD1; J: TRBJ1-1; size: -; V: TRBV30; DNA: TGTGCCTGGAGCGGACAGGGGGGTTACACTGAAGCTTTCTTT; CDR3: CAWSGQGGYTEAFF
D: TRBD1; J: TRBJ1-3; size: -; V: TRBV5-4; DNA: TGTGCCAGCAGCTCTAGACAGGGCGCTGGAAACACCATATATTTT; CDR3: CASSSRQGAGNTIYF
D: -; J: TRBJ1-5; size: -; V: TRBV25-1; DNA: TGTGCCAGCAGTGAGCCGGCCTCCGGGGATCAGCCCCAGCATTTT; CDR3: CASSEPASGDQPQHF
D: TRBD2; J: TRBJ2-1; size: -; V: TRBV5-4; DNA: TGTGCCAGCAGCGGAGGGGCGCGGGGGTGGTTCTTC; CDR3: CASSGGARGWFF
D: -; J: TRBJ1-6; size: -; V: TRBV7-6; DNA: TGTGCCAGCAGCTTTTCCCTTAGTTCACCCCTCCACTTT; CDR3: CASSFSLSSPLHF
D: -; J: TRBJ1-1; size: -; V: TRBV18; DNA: TGTGCCAGCTCACTCCAGGGAAACACTGAAGCTTTCTTT; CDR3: CASSLQGNTEAFF
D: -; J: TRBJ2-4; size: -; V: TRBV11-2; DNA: TGTGCCAGCAGACCCGGCGGGAAAAACATTCAGTACTTC; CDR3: CASRPGGKNIQYF
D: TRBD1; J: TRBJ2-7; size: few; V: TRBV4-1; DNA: TGCGCCAGCAGCCAAGGCGGGACAGGACAATACGAGCAGTACTTC; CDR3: CASSQGGTGQYEQYF
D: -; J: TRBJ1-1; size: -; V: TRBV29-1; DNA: TGCAGCGTTGGAGGGCTCCCGAACACTGAAGCTTTCTTT; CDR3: CSVGGLPNTEAFF
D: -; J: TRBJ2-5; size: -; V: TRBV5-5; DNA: TGTGCCAGCAGCTTGCGCGGGGTGGGGCGACAAGAGACCCAGTACTTC; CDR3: CASSLRGVGRQETQYF
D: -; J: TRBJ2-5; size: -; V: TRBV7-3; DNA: TGTGCCAGCAGCCCTGGGACTGGAGAGACCCAGTACTTC; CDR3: CASSPGTGETQYF
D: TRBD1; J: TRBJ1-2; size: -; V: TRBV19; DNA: TGTGCCAGCAGTTCAGGACCGGGACAGGCGTATGGCTACACCTTC; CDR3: CASSSGPGQAYGYTF
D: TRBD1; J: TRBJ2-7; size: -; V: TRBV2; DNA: TGTGCCAGCAGCCGGGACAGGGAGTACGAGCAGTACTTC; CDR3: CASSRDREYEQYF
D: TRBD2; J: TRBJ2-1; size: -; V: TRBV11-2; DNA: TGTGCCAGCAGCTTATTTCTAGCGGAAACCTACAATGAGCAGTTCTTC; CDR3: CASSLFLAETYNEQFF
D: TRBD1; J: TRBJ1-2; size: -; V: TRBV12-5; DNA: TGTGCTAGTGGTTTGGGTGACAGGGGGCCCTATGGCTACACCTTC; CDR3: CASGLGDRGPYGYTF
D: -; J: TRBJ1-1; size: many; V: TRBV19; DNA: TGTGCCAGTAGTATGGACAGTTTGAACACTGAAGCTTTCTTT; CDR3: CASSMDSLNTEAFF
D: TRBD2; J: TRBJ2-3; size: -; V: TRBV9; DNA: TGTGCCAGCAGCGTAGGTTCGGGGGGGAAAGATACGCAGTATTTT; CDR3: CASSVGSGGKDTQYF
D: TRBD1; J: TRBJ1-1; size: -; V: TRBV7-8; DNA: TGTGCCAGCAGCTTAGGGTTTACAGGGGGATTCAACACTGAAGCTTTCTTT; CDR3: CASSLGFTGGFNTEAFF
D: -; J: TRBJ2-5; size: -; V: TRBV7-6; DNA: TGTGCCAGCAGCTTCGGAGAGACCCAGTACTTC; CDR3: CASSFGETQYF
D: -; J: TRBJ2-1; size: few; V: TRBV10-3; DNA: TGTGCCATCAGTACTCCACGTGAAAGCGACAATGAGCAGTTCTTC; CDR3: CAISTPRESDNEQFF
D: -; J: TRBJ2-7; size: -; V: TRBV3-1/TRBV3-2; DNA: TGTGCCAGCAGCCAAGAAGCAGGCTACGAGCAGTACTTC; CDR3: CASSQEAGYEQYF
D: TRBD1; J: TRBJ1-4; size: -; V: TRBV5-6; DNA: TGTGCCAGCAGCCGAGGGGACAGGGGCAACGAAAAACTGTTTTTT; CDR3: CASSRGDRGNEKLFF
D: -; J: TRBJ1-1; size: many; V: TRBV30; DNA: TGTGCCTGGAGGGAAGGGAGGAACACTGAAGCTTTCTTT; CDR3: CAWREGRNTEAFF
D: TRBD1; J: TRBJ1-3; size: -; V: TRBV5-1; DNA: TGCGCCAGCAGCTTACAGGGGGACGGAAACACCATATATTTT; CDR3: CASSLQGDGNTIYF
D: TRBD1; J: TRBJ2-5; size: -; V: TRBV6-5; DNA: TGTGCCAGCAGGATGGGACAGACCCAAGAGACCCAGTACTTC; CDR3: CASRMGQTQETQYF
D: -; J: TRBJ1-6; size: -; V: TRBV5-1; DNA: TGCGCCAGCCGCTTCACAAGGGAGGAGAATTCACCCCTCCACTTT; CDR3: CASRFTREENSPLHF
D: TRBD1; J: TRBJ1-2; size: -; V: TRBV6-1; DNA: TGTGCCAGCAGTGAATGGACAGGACGGGTAGGCTACACCTTC; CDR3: CASSEWTGRVGYTF
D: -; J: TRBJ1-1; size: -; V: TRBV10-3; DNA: TGTGCCATCAGTGAAGCCGGGAACACTGAAGCTTTCTTT; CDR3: CAISEAGNTEAFF
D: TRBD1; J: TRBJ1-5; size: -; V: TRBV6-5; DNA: TGTGCCAGCAGGGTTGGGACAGACAATCAGCCCCAGCATTTT; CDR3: CASRVGTDNQPQHF
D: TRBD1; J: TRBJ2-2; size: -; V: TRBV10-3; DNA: TGTGCCATCAGTGACTCGGACAGGGAGTACACCGGGGAGCTGTTTTTT; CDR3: CAISDSDREYTGELFF
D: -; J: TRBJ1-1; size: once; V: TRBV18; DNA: TGTGCCAGCTCACCTTTCGCGACAACCAACACTGAAGCTTTCTTT; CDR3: CASSPFATTNTEAFF